This TCR beta chain was observed in a study of monozygotic twins with inflammatory bowel disease (dated 2019 in TCRdb). For context, the study as a whole: The complete study included some 28 monozygotic twin pairs: 19 IBD-discordant Danish pairs and nine German pairs, of which four were IBD-concordant and five were IBD-discordant. Disease-associated traits were sought mainly through comparisons between IBD patients and their genetically identical healthy co-twins within discordant pairs. Each individual had, on average, about 151 000 unique TCRalpha sequences and 181 000 unique TCRbeta sequences available for analysis. Broader findings and caveats from the paper: IBD patients shared fewer clonotypes with other individuals than healthy twins did, most markedly in patients showing signs of disease activity. Concordant and discordant twins showed no difference in repertoire similarity, possibly because of limited statistical power. Distinction between different T cell subtypes could not be achieved in the analysis. No single strong signal or clonotype linked to IBD turned up in the results, so the idea that one exists was not supported. Because patients received different immunosuppressive treatments, the repertoires may have picked up extra background noise and variability between individuals. Measured by the inverse Simpson index, TCRbeta repertoire diversity was lower in IBD patients than in their healthy co-twins.

From the cysteine through the phenylalanine, the CDR3 covers 14 amino acids. The nucleotide record is missing. CDR1 is given as SGHTA and CDR2 as FQGTGA, both from the germline V gene. Note on this clonotype: It has no known antigen specificity.

Library prep was done by 5' RACE. Each TCR library was prepared from around 3,200 ng of total RNA. cDNA was synthesized with SMARTScribe reverse transcriptase in eight separate reactions per sample. During cDNA synthesis, template switching introduced unique molecular identifiers that contained a 6-nucleotide sample barcode. TCRalpha and TCRbeta cDNA was amplified by two nested PCRs of approximately 17 and 9 cycles, with bead purification after each PCR. Before amplification, cDNA was treated with uracil DNA-glycosylase and purified using the QIAquick PCR purification kit. In the second PCR, Illumina TruSeq-compatible adapters and sample-specific barcodes were added. Library quality and concentration were assessed using TapeStation and Qubit, and about 4.7 ng of each library was pooled. Sequencing of the pooled libraries was done on an Illumina HiSeq2500 single-index Rapid Run using custom sequencing primers and 2 x 100 bp reads. Processing in the source paper ran as follows. MiGEC version 1.2.6 was used for UMI-based consensus assembly, which corrected PCR and sequencing errors. MiXCR version 2.1.1 was used for V(D)J alignment, clonotype assembly and CDR3 extraction. To normalise gene usage, clonotype sharing and MAIT/NKT TCR abundance, the top 1000, 10 000 and 20 000 clonotypes in each sample were analysed. Diversity was computed as the inverse Simpson index with the vegan R package after downsampling to 27 000 UMIs. Paired Mann-Whitney U tests on discordant twin pairs were used, with Benjamini-Hochberg multiple-testing correction. Following TCRdb reprocessing, every CDR3 protein sequence forms one entry, and DNA is not provided. TCRdb's processing, not the study's, gives the V and J calls here. In this sample's table one finds some 300,000 distinct CDR3 sequences. 5.6% of the sample lies in the top ten.

From each donor, an approximately 2.5 ml peripheral blood sample was drawn into PAXgene tubes and stored at -80 degrees C. Without any T cell sorting, total RNA was extracted from whole blood using the PAXgene blood miRNA kit on an automated QIAcube. Peripheral blood from monozygotic twin pairs, either concordant or discordant for inflammatory bowel disease, underwent deep TCRalpha and TCRbeta repertoire profiling that used unique molecular barcoding. Smoking habits were recorded for all twin pairs, and each individual was classified as a current, former or never smoker. The V and J segments used are TRBV7-3 and TRBJ2-7; checking the TCRdb D call of TRBD1 is not possible without DNA. Sequenced input: blood. The sequence derives from a human donor with ulcerative colitis or Crohn's disease, or a healthy co-twin of an affected twin (not recorded which). The CDR3 is CASSPEQGSHEQYF.